The sequence of this TCR beta chain was determined in a study of neurological immune-mediated disorders. Ten or more counts support this clonotype. Its matching antigen is unknown. Study-level points and caveats: It was HTLV-1-associated myelopathy that showed the most TCR clonal expansion, while multiple sclerosis showed the least, falling below healthy controls.

Over 160 million TCR-beta sequences from 15-18 subjects came from every sequencing run. From the 5' RACE reads, TCRdb called clonotypes with MiXCR, one entry per CDR3 protein. The sample lists 25,000 to 30,000 distinct CDR3 sequences, 15% to 20% occurring once. Time point given: technical triplicate 3. For sorted libraries, the input was around 1 million CD4+ or CD8+ T cells. V lost 0 bases to trimming and J lost 4 bases, with 16 bases between them. This CDR3 spans 16 amino acids. Germline V gene data show CDR1 as DFQATT and CDR2 as SNEGSKA (reference sequence). The sequence came from a female donor with HTLV-1-associated myelopathy (HAM/TSP). The specimen sequenced was CD4+ T cells from blood. The chain recombines TRBV20-1 with TRBJ2-1; D might be TRBD1 or TRBD2, each matching 5 bases. DNA for the CDR3: TGCAGTGCTAGAGATCCCGGGACGGAAAAGTACAATGAGCAGTTCTTC. It translates to CSARDPGTEKYNEQFF.